This T cell receptor (beta chain) came from a study of cytomegalovirus exposure and HLA in healthy donors. Researchers ran the PCR with 60 Vbeta and 13 Jbeta primers. Sequenced by immunoSEQ multiplex PCR; TCRdb stores in-frame clones only, minus some. The sample has approximately 150,000 clones; 75% to 85% are singletons. With regard to this clone: The target antigen is unknown.

Study-wide points: With DRB1 most and HLA-C fewest, TCR association rates differed between HLA loci in a later analysis.

The V segment lost 3 bases and the J segment 0 bases; nucleotides outside the gene matches: 2. Germline V lookup: CDR1 KGHSH, CDR2 LQKENI. The CDR3 consists of 17 residues. Sample: PBMCs. The J gene is TRBJ2-2, the V gene TRBV18; 12 positions agree with TRBD2. The sequence was collected from a male donor in good health and CMV-seropositive. CDR3 sequence reads: CASSPLAGGSNTGELFF. DNA for the CDR3: TGTGCCAGCTCACCCCTAGCGGGGGGGTCGAACACCGGGGAGCTGTTTTTT.